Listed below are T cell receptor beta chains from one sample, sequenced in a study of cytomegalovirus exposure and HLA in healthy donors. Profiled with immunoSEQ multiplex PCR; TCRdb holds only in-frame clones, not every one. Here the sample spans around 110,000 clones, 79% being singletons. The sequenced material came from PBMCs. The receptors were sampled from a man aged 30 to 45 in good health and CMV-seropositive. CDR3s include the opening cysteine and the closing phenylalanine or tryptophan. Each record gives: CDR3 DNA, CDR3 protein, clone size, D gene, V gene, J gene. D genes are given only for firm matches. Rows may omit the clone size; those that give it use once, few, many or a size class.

CDR3 DNA: TGTGCCAGCAGTTTTCAGACAGGGGCCAGTGAAAAACTGTTTTTT
CDR3 protein: CASSFQTGASEKLFF
clone size: few
D gene: TRBD1
V gene: TRBV13
J gene: TRBJ1-4

CDR3 DNA: TGCGCCAGCAGCCCGGGACAGGGAAACACTGAAGCTTTCTTT
CDR3 protein: CASSPGQGNTEAFF
clone size: NA
D gene: TRBD1
V gene: TRBV5-1
J gene: TRBJ1-1

CDR3 DNA: TGTGCCAGCAGTGTATCAGGGTTCGCCGGGGAGCTGTTTTTT
CDR3 protein: CASSVSGFAGELFF
clone size: NA
D gene: NA
V gene: TRBV25-1
J gene: TRBJ2-2

CDR3 DNA: TGCGCCAGCAGCCCCGACAGGGGCGAGCAGTACTTC
CDR3 protein: CASSPDRGEQYF
clone size: NA
D gene: TRBD1
V gene: TRBV5-1
J gene: TRBJ2-7

CDR3 DNA: TGTGCCAGCACCGTGGGCCACACCGGGGAGCTGTTTTTT
CDR3 protein: CASTVGHTGELFF
clone size: NA
D gene: NA
V gene: TRBV6-5
J gene: TRBJ2-2

CDR3 DNA: TGTGCCAGCACCCCGGGATCCTCCTACAATGAGCAGTTCTTC
CDR3 protein: CASTPGSSYNEQFF
clone size: NA
D gene: NA
V gene: TRBV7-2
J gene: TRBJ2-1

CDR3 DNA: TGTGCCAGCAGCGGACAGGGGGGGAGTGATGGCTACACCTTC
CDR3 protein: CASSGQGGSDGYTF
clone size: NA
D gene: TRBD1
V gene: TRBV27
J gene: TRBJ1-2

CDR3 DNA: TGTGCCAGCAGCTTAAGGAGGAGTAGCGGGAGTGATACGCAGTATTTT
CDR3 protein: CASSLRRSSGSDTQYF
clone size: NA
D gene: TRBD2
V gene: TRBV7-9
J gene: TRBJ2-3

CDR3 DNA: TGTGCCAGGCGCACCAGCAGGCTAGCGGGGGGGCCGGAGCAGTTCTTC
CDR3 protein: CARRTSRLAGGPEQFF
clone size: NA
D gene: TRBD2
V gene: TRBV19
J gene: TRBJ2-1

CDR3 DNA: TGCGCCAGCAGTGGAACCGGGACAGGGTGGTACGAGCAGTACTTC
CDR3 protein: CASSGTGTGWYEQYF
clone size: NA
D gene: TRBD1
V gene: TRBV10-2
J gene: TRBJ2-7

CDR3 DNA: TGTGCCAGCAGCCAGACGAATCAGGGACAGGGGTCGGTCGGGGAGCTGTTTTTT
CDR3 protein: CASSQTNQGQGSVGELFF
clone size: once
D gene: TRBD1
V gene: TRBV11-1
J gene: TRBJ2-2

CDR3 DNA: TGTGCCAGCAGCTGGGAGGACACTGAAGCTTTCTTT
CDR3 protein: CASSWEDTEAFF
clone size: NA
D gene: NA
V gene: TRBV5-4
J gene: TRBJ1-1

CDR3 DNA: TGTGCCAGCAGTTACTCGGAGGGAAACACTGAAGCTTTCTTT
CDR3 protein: CASSYSEGNTEAFF
clone size: NA
D gene: NA
V gene: TRBV6-5
J gene: TRBJ1-1

CDR3 DNA: TGTGCCAGCAGCTTCTTCTCAGGACAAGAGACCCAGTACTTC
CDR3 protein: CASSFFSGQETQYF
clone size: NA
D gene: NA
V gene: TRBV7-2
J gene: TRBJ2-5

CDR3 DNA: TGTGCCAGCACCCTTAGCGGGGCGAACACCGGGGAGCTGTTTTTT
CDR3 protein: CASTLSGANTGELFF
clone size: NA
D gene: TRBD2
V gene: TRBV4-2
J gene: TRBJ2-2

CDR3 DNA: TGTGCCAGCAGTTTCCAACAGGGGGCTAGACGGGCTTTCTTT
CDR3 protein: CASSFQQGARRAFF
clone size: NA
D gene: TRBD1
V gene: TRBV28
J gene: TRBJ1-1

CDR3 DNA: TGTTCCAGCAGCCTAAGTTCCCAGACCCAGTACTTC
CDR3 protein: CSSSLSSQTQYF
clone size: NA
D gene: NA
V gene: TRBV7-9
J gene: TRBJ2-5

CDR3 DNA: TGTGCCAGCAGTTACTTCGCTAGCGGCAACACAGATACGCAGTATTTT
CDR3 protein: CASSYFASGNTDTQYF
clone size: few
D gene: TRBD2
V gene: TRBV6-5
J gene: TRBJ2-3

CDR3 DNA: TGTGCCAGCAGTTACTTCCCTAATCCGAACACCGGGGAGCTGTTTTTT
CDR3 protein: CASSYFPNPNTGELFF
clone size: NA
D gene: NA
V gene: TRBV6-5
J gene: TRBJ2-2

CDR3 DNA: TGTGCTATAGAGGGAGAGTACAATGAGCAGTTCTTC
CDR3 protein: CAIEGEYNEQFF
clone size: NA
D gene: NA
V gene: TRBV7-7
J gene: TRBJ2-1

CDR3 DNA: TGTGCCAGCAGTGAAGGGACAGGGTCCGTCTCCTACGAGCAGTACTTC
CDR3 protein: CASSEGTGSVSYEQYF
clone size: few
D gene: TRBD1
V gene: TRBV6-1
J gene: TRBJ2-7

CDR3 DNA: TGTGCCAGCAGCTTCGGGACAGGGGATCTAAACACTGAAGCTTTCTTT
CDR3 protein: CASSFGTGDLNTEAFF
clone size: NA
D gene: TRBD1
V gene: TRBV5-6
J gene: TRBJ1-1

CDR3 DNA: TGCGCCAGCAGCCAAGATTTTCATTACTCTAGCGGGGAGCTGTTTTTT
CDR3 protein: CASSQDFHYSSGELFF
clone size: few
D gene: NA
V gene: TRBV4-3
J gene: TRBJ2-2

CDR3 DNA: TGTGCCAGCAGCCCTGGGACACAGGCCGTCTATGGCTACACCTTC
CDR3 protein: CASSPGTQAVYGYTF
clone size: once
D gene: NA
V gene: TRBV7-2
J gene: TRBJ1-2

CDR3 DNA: TGTGCCAGCAGCTTAAATAAAGAGACCCAGTACTTC
CDR3 protein: CASSLNKETQYF
clone size: NA
D gene: NA
V gene: TRBV7-8
J gene: TRBJ2-5

CDR3 DNA: TGTGCCAGCAGCCCTCGTGGCGGGGGGACAGATACGCAGTATTTT
CDR3 protein: CASSPRGGGTDTQYF
clone size: few
D gene: TRBD2
V gene: TRBV7-2
J gene: TRBJ2-3

CDR3 DNA: TGTGCCAGCAGCTTGGGGGTTTTAGGGACAGGATTCTACGAGCAGTACTTC
CDR3 protein: CASSLGVLGTGFYEQYF
clone size: NA
D gene: TRBD1
V gene: TRBV11-2
J gene: TRBJ2-7

CDR3 DNA: TGCGCCAGCAGCCCGCGGGAGCAGGGAAGAGAAAAACTGTTTTTT
CDR3 protein: CASSPREQGREKLFF
clone size: few
D gene: NA
V gene: TRBV4-1
J gene: TRBJ1-4

CDR3 DNA: TGTGCCTGTTACGGGAGTTCCTCCTACGAGCAGTACTTC
CDR3 protein: CACYGSSSYEQYF
clone size: NA
D gene: NA
V gene: TRBV30
J gene: TRBJ2-7

CDR3 DNA: TGTGCCAGCAGCCCTATACAGGGGGCGAGCACTGAAGCTTTCTTT
CDR3 protein: CASSPIQGASTEAFF
clone size: NA
D gene: TRBD1
V gene: TRBV5-4
J gene: TRBJ1-1

CDR3 DNA: TGTGCCAGCAGTTTTGACAGGGGGATAATGAAGAAACTGTTTTTT
CDR3 protein: CASSFDRGIMKKLFF
clone size: NA
D gene: TRBD1
V gene: TRBV5-6
J gene: TRBJ1-4

CDR3 DNA: TGCGCCAGCAGCCAAGATGTAGGGGGTAACTACGAGCAGTACTTC
CDR3 protein: CASSQDVGGNYEQYF
clone size: NA
D gene: NA
V gene: TRBV4-3
J gene: TRBJ2-7

CDR3 DNA: TGTGCCAGCAGCTTGGCCGGGGGAGATACGCAGTATTTT
CDR3 protein: CASSLAGGDTQYF
clone size: NA
D gene: NA
V gene: TRBV5-8
J gene: TRBJ2-3

CDR3 DNA: TGCAGCGTTGAAACTGGAGGGACGGGAGGCGGTGAGCAGTTCTTC
CDR3 protein: CSVETGGTGGGEQFF
clone size: NA
D gene: TRBD2
V gene: TRBV29-1
J gene: TRBJ2-1

CDR3 DNA: TGTGCCAGCAGCCCCGGACAGGGTGGCGGGACCCAGTACTTC
CDR3 protein: CASSPGQGGGTQYF
clone size: NA
D gene: TRBD1
V gene: TRBV11-2
J gene: TRBJ2-5

CDR3 DNA: TGTGCCAGCAGTGAGGGGACACCAAACAATCAGTTCTTC
CDR3 protein: CASSEGTPNNQFF
clone size: NA
D gene: NA
V gene: TRBV6-1
J gene: TRBJ2-1

CDR3 DNA: TGCGCCAGCAGCTTAACCGGGAGCGCCTACGAGCAGTACTTC
CDR3 protein: CASSLTGSAYEQYF
clone size: NA
D gene: NA
V gene: TRBV5-1
J gene: TRBJ2-7

CDR3 DNA: TGTGCCAGCAGCTCAAGGACTAAGATTTACGAGCAGTACTTC
CDR3 protein: CASSSRTKIYEQYF
clone size: NA
D gene: NA
V gene: TRBV7-8
J gene: TRBJ2-7

CDR3 DNA: TGCGCCAGCAGCCAATTAACTGGGAGTAACTCACCCCTCCACTTT
CDR3 protein: CASSQLTGSNSPLHF
clone size: once
D gene: NA
V gene: TRBV4-3
J gene: TRBJ1-6

CDR3 DNA: TGCGCCAGCAGCCGCAATCCATGGGGCGCGGGAGGACAGGCAGATACGCAGTATTTT
CDR3 protein: CASSRNPWGAGGQADTQYF
clone size: NA
D gene: NA
V gene: TRBV4-3
J gene: TRBJ2-3

CDR3 DNA: TGTGCCATCAGTCCTTGGACAGAGTCCTATGGCTACACCTTC
CDR3 protein: CAISPWTESYGYTF
clone size: NA
D gene: NA
V gene: TRBV10-3
J gene: TRBJ1-2

CDR3 DNA: TGTGCCAGCGGGCGGGAGGAGGGTGAGCAGTTCTTC
CDR3 protein: CASGREEGEQFF
clone size: NA
D gene: TRBD2
V gene: TRBV7-2
J gene: TRBJ2-1

CDR3 DNA: TGTGCCAGCAGTCCCCGGAGGGAAGATCAGCCCCAGCATTTT
CDR3 protein: CASSPRREDQPQHF
clone size: NA
D gene: NA
V gene: TRBV6-6
J gene: TRBJ1-5

CDR3 DNA: TGTGCCAGCTCACCACCGTCGGGAAGCGGTAATGAAAAACTGTTTTTT
CDR3 protein: CASSPPSGSGNEKLFF
clone size: NA
D gene: NA
V gene: TRBV18
J gene: TRBJ1-4

CDR3 DNA: TGCGCCAGCAAAGAAGAGCAACTACTCGGGGGCACTGAAGCTTTCTTT
CDR3 protein: CASKEEQLLGGTEAFF
clone size: NA
D gene: NA
V gene: TRBV4-1
J gene: TRBJ1-1

CDR3 DNA: TGTGCCAGCAGCCCTCGGACTAGCTCCTACAATGAGCAGTTCTTC
CDR3 protein: CASSPRTSSYNEQFF
clone size: NA
D gene: TRBD2
V gene: TRBV2
J gene: TRBJ2-1

CDR3 DNA: TGTGCCAGCTCACCGGGCCAAACTAATGAAAAACTGTTTTTT
CDR3 protein: CASSPGQTNEKLFF
clone size: few
D gene: NA
V gene: TRBV18
J gene: TRBJ1-4

CDR3 DNA: TGTGCCAGCAGCCCCTTCCGGGGACAACAAGAGACCCAGTACTTC
CDR3 protein: CASSPFRGQQETQYF
clone size: NA
D gene: NA
V gene: TRBV11-3
J gene: TRBJ2-5

CDR3 DNA: TGTGCCAGCAGCAGCGGGGGGGCTGGGGAGACCCAGTACTTC
CDR3 protein: CASSSGGAGETQYF
clone size: NA
D gene: TRBD2
V gene: TRBV11-3
J gene: TRBJ2-5

CDR3 DNA: TGTGCCAGCCAAATTAGGGGACAGTACAATGAGCAGTTCTTC
CDR3 protein: CASQIRGQYNEQFF
clone size: NA
D gene: TRBD1
V gene: TRBV7-9
J gene: TRBJ2-1

CDR3 DNA: TGTGCCAGCAGCTTAATTCTAGCGGGACCCTACAATGAGCAGTTCTTC
CDR3 protein: CASSLILAGPYNEQFF
clone size: NA
D gene: TRBD2
V gene: TRBV7-2
J gene: TRBJ2-1

CDR3 DNA: TGTGCCAGCAGAGAAAGCAGGGAACATGGCTACACCTTC
CDR3 protein: CASRESREHGYTF
clone size: NA
D gene: NA
V gene: TRBV6-6
J gene: TRBJ1-2

CDR3 DNA: TGCAGCGTTTCCCCGCGACTCGGGACAGCTGCCACTGAAGCTTTCTTT
CDR3 protein: CSVSPRLGTAATEAFF
clone size: NA
D gene: TRBD1
V gene: TRBV29-1
J gene: TRBJ1-1

CDR3 DNA: TGTGCCAGCTCACCTATCAATTTTGGGACAGAGGTCTACAATGAGCAGTTCTTC
CDR3 protein: CASSPINFGTEVYNEQFF
clone size: NA
D gene: TRBD1
V gene: TRBV18
J gene: TRBJ2-1

CDR3 DNA: TGTGCCAGCAGCGCCAGGGACGAGCAGTACTTC
CDR3 protein: CASSARDEQYF
clone size: NA
D gene: NA
V gene: TRBV6-5
J gene: TRBJ2-7

CDR3 DNA: TGTGCCAGCAGCGAGTTACAGGGGCATGGCTACACCTTC
CDR3 protein: CASSELQGHGYTF
clone size: few
D gene: TRBD1
V gene: TRBV7-6
J gene: TRBJ1-2

CDR3 DNA: TGTGCCAGCAGCCCCAGGGGGCGTTCACCCCTCCACTTT
CDR3 protein: CASSPRGRSPLHF
clone size: few
D gene: TRBD1
V gene: TRBV7-2
J gene: TRBJ1-6

CDR3 DNA: TGTGCCAGCAGTTACGCAGGGCTCGACACTGAAGCTTTCTTT
CDR3 protein: CASSYAGLDTEAFF
clone size: NA
D gene: NA
V gene: TRBV6-6
J gene: TRBJ1-1

CDR3 DNA: TGTGCTAGCAGCTTAAATTTAGCGGGGGGGGCAGAGACCCAGTACTTC
CDR3 protein: CASSLNLAGGAETQYF
clone size: NA
D gene: TRBD2
V gene: TRBV7-7
J gene: TRBJ2-5

CDR3 DNA: TGTGCCAGCAGCTTAGCGGCAGGGAACTATGGCTACACCTTC
CDR3 protein: CASSLAAGNYGYTF
clone size: NA
D gene: NA
V gene: TRBV7-2
J gene: TRBJ1-2